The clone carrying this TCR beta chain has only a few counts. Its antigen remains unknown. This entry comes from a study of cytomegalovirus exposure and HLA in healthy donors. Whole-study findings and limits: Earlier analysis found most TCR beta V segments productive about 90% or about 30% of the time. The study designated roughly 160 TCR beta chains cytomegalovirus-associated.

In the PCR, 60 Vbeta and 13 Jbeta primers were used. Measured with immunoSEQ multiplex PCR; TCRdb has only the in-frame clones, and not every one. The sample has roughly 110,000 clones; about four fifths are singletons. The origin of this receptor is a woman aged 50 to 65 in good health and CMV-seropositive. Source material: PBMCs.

CDR3 nucleotide sequence: TGCGCCAGCAGCCAAGGCTGGCAGGGAGGCTACACCTTC. Amino acids: CASSQGWQGGYTF. This chain links TRBV4-3 with TRBJ1-2; D is perhaps TRBD1 (5 bases). CDR1 is LGHNA, CDR2 YSLEER, per germline. There are 13 residues in the CDR3. V dropped 1 base and J dropped 8 bases, with 11 bases sitting between them.